Described below is a single T cell receptor beta chain sequence and its context. The protocol was immunoSEQ multiplex PCR, while the TCRdb copy is restricted to in-frame clones and leaves out a portion. The sample lists around 79,000 clones; 80% to 95% were seen once. This sample was included in a study of technical replicates of blood from a handful of donors. Germline V gene sequence: CDR1 LNHNV, CDR2 YYDKDF (reference sequence). CDR3 length: 14 residues. After removal of 8 bases from V and 8 bases from J, the junction contained 9 bases not matched to a gene. This sequence originates from a human donor in good health. Some clones in this sample may be carry-over from other donors' samples. The sample taken for sequencing was T cells isolated from PBMCs. The chain employs TRBV15 and TRBJ1-4; 9 bases agree with TRBD1. CDR3 protein: CATGRDREVEKLFF. CDR3 nucleotides: TGTGCCACCGGAAGGGACAGGGAAGTCGAAAAACTGTTTTTT.